These 25 T cell receptor beta chains were sequenced from one sample in a study of beta chain features in type 1 diabetes. Findings of the study overall: Type 1 diabetes patients showed a moderate but significant shortening of TCRB CDR3s in all four CD4+ subsets.

Every isolated RNA sample was fully reverse transcribed, so sequencing captured expressed TCRB transcripts. Here immunoSEQ multiplex PCR was the method, and the copy in TCRdb shows in-frame clones only, minus some. The table records around 250,000 clones, just over 20% of them present only once. Their antigens are not known. The sample comprised naive CD4+ T cells from blood. These receptor sequences come from a woman aged 40 to 50 with type 1 diabetes.

The chain combines TRBV5-1 with TRBJ2-7; D possibly corresponds to TRBD2 (6 bases). The CDR3 is 13 amino acids. Germline assignment: CDR1 SGHRS and CDR2 YFSETQ. V lost 4 bases and J lost 6, with 14 bases in between. The CDR3 nucleotides are TGCGCCAGCAGCACGTCGGGAGCTCTCGAGCAGTACTTC. Encoded protein: CASSTSGALEQYF.

This clone occurred a few times. J is TRBJ2-7 and V is TRBV4-3; 8 bases map to TRBD2. With V trimmed by 0 bases and J by 0 bases, 7 bases remained unmatched. From germline, CDR1 is LGHNA and CDR2 YSLEER. The CDR3 runs to 17 residues. CDR3 protein: CASSQDILAESSYEQYF. CDR3 coding DNA: TGCGCCAGCAGCCAAGATATACTAGCGGAAAGCTCCTACGAGCAGTACTTC.

This clone was found once. The chain is built from TRBV6-5 and TRBJ2-6; D is possibly TRBD1 (5 bases). Trimming cost V 7 bases and J 2 bases, with 12 bases left between them. The germline V gene encodes CDR1 MNHEY and CDR2 SVGAGI. This CDR3 has 15 amino acids. The CDR3 region has the DNA TGTGCCAGCACCGCAGGGTTAGCTGGGGCCAACGTCCTGACTTTC. It translates to CASTAGLAGANVLTF.

CDR3 loop: CASSEWATSGRPTYNEQFF. The DNA for the CDR3 is TGTGCCAGCAGTGAGTGGGCCACTAGCGGACGACCTACCTACAATGAGCAGTTCTTC. The chain couples TRBV2 to TRBJ2-1; the match to TRBD2 covers 8 bases. The CDR3 contains 19 residues. Looked up from germline, CDR1 is SNHLY and CDR2 is FYNNEI. The V segment lost 3 bases and the J segment 2 bases; nucleotides outside the gene matches: 15.

The V call is TRBV18, the J call TRBJ2-7; 9 bases fit TRBD2. Germline values: CDR1 KGHSH, CDR2 LQKENI. J gave up 3 bases and V 2 bases, and 2 bases lay outside the gene matches. The CDR3 spans 14 residues. The CDR3 DNA reads as TGTGCCAGCTCACCATCTAGCGGGAACTACGAGCAGTACTTC. Translated, it gives CASSPSSGNYEQYF. Full variable domain (outside the CDR3, taken from reference TRBV18 and TRBJ2-7): NAGVMQNPRHLVRRRGQEARLRCSPMKGHSHVYWYRQLPEEGLKFMVYLQKENIIDESGMPKERFSAEFPKEGPSILRIQQVVRGDSAAYFCASSPSSGNYEQYFGPGTRLTVT.

A few counts support this clone. The rearrangement links TRBV6-6 to TRBJ1-1; TRBD1 is a possible D gene (5 bases). The germline V and J ends were trimmed by 0 bases and 1 base, with 9 bases remaining between them. CDR3 size: 15 residues. CDR1 and CDR2 from the germline V gene are MNHNY and SVGAGI (reference sequence). In DNA, the CDR3 is TGTGCCAGCAGTTACTCTGGGCAGGGGAACACTGAAGCTTTCTTT. It codes for CASSYSGQGNTEAFF.

The chain carries TRBV2 and TRBJ2-2; 11 bases are shared with TRBD1. Germline V CDR1 and CDR2: SNHLY, FYNNEI. The CDR3 runs to 15 residues. Trimming removed 5 bases from V and 3 bases from J; junction bases left unmatched: 2. The CDR3 protein is CASSRDRGDTGELFF. For the CDR3, the DNA is TGTGCCAGCAGTCGGGACAGGGGGGACACCGGGGAGCTGTTTTTT.

The table lists this clone with a few counts. V and J are TRBV11-3 and TRBJ2-1; D is uncertain. Trimming shortened V by 5 bases and J by 8 bases, and 13 bases separated the two germline ends. In germline, CDR1 is SGHNT, CDR2 YENEEA. The CDR3 is 13 amino acids. In DNA, the CDR3 is TGTGCCAGCAGCCCCCTACGCGCACATGAGCAGTTCTTC. This encodes CASSPLRAHEQFF.

V and J are TRBV14 and TRBJ2-7; a possible D gene is TRBD1 (6 bases). The germline CDR1 and CDR2 sequences are SGHDN and FVKESK. The CDR3 is 15 residues long. The ends were cut back, 4 bases at V and 7 bases at J, with 20 bases in the middle. For the CDR3, the DNA is TGTGCCAGCAGCCCCCGGACAGAGTGGCGATGGGAGCAGTACTTC. The encoded protein is CASSPRTEWRWEQYF.

The chain has TRBV5-1 and TRBJ2-5; tentative D call: TRBD1 (5 bases). Germline values: CDR1 SGHRS, CDR2 YFSETQ. The CDR3 extends over 14 amino acids. V was clipped by 0 bases and J by 2 bases, with 8 bases between them. Written as DNA, the CDR3 is TGCGCCAGCAGCTTGGACTCAGGGCAAGAGACCCAGTACTTC. Protein sequence: CASSLDSGQETQYF.

V and J are TRBV6-6 and TRBJ1-1; the D gene is possibly TRBD1 (6 bases). Trimming took off 2 bases at V and 2 bases at J, with 15 bases between the two ends. CDR1 is MNHNY, CDR2 SVGAGI, per germline (reference sequence). The CDR3 is 16 amino acids. The CDR3 loop reads CASSYPSWDTNTEAFF. In DNA, the CDR3 is TGTGCCAGCAGTTACCCTTCCTGGGACACCAACACTGAAGCTTTCTTT.

The chain joins TRBV5-4 to TRBJ2-3, with 11 bases aligning to TRBD2. The CDR3 spans 15 residues. Germline loops: CDR1 SGHNT, CDR2 YYREEE (reference sequence). The V segment lost 4 bases and the J segment 8 bases; nucleotides outside the gene matches: 9. This CDR3 reads CASSLDLAGGGTQYF. CDR3 nucleotide sequence: TGTGCCAGCAGCCTCGACCTAGCGGGAGGTGGTACGCAGTATTTT. Together with reference TRBV5-4 and TRBJ2-3, the CDR3 gives the full variable domain: ETGVTQSPTHLIKTRGQQVTLRCSSQSGHNTVSWYQQALGQGPQFIFQYYREEENGRGNFPPRFSGLQFPNYSSELNVNALELDDSALYLCASSLDLAGGGTQYFGPGTRLTVL.

This chain links TRBV5-4 with TRBJ2-5, with 8 bases identical to TRBD2. Per germline, CDR1 SGHNT and CDR2 YYREEE (reference sequence). Germline trimming cut 3 bases from V and 3 bases from J; bases unmatched to any gene: 10. The CDR3 consists of 16 residues. The chain's CDR3 is CASSWAGLAGKETQYF. CDR3 DNA: TGTGCCAGCAGCTGGGCAGGACTAGCTGGGAAAGAGACCCAGTACTTC.

This clone was observed a few times. This sample includes further DNA sequences coding for the same CDR3. The chain joins TRBV19 to TRBJ2-7; D is perhaps TRBD2 (5 bases). Germline-derived CDR1 and CDR2 are LNHDA and SQIVND (reference sequence). The V end was cut by 4 bases, the J end by 7 bases, with 11 bases between. The CDR3 sequence is 12 residues long. The CDR3 loop is CASSSPPGEQYF. The CDR3 DNA follows: TGTGCCAGTAGTAGTCCGCCGGGGGAGCAGTACTTC.

This chain connects TRBV11-2 to TRBJ2-3; tentatively, D is TRBD1 (6 bases). The CDR3 is made up of 14 amino acids. Between the trimmed V and J ends, which lost 5 bases and 1 base, there was a span of 10 bases. The germline CDR1 and CDR2 sequences are SGHAT and FQNNGV. DNA for the CDR3: TGTGCCAGCAGCCTTCGACAGGGCACAGATACGCAGTATTTT. Translated: CASSLRQGTDTQYF.

The chain has TRBV4-2 and TRBJ2-1, with 12 bases aligning to TRBD1. V was pared by 4 bases and J by 7 bases, with 8 bases of the junction left unmatched. Germline CDR1 and CDR2: LGHNA and YNFKEQ. The CDR3 spans 16 residues. The CDR3 loop is CASSLSGTGGKNEQFF. The CDR3 DNA sequence: TGTGCCAGCAGCCTTTCCGGGACAGGGGGCAAAAATGAGCAGTTCTTC.

V usage is TRBV14 and J usage is TRBJ1-2; D is uncertain. V was pared by 1 base and J by 4 bases, with 7 bases between. This CDR3 has 13 amino acids. Germline CDR1 and CDR2: SGHDN and FVKESK. This CDR3 is CASSQVGSYGYTF. CDR3 nucleotides: TGTGCCAGCAGCCAAGTGGGGAGCTATGGCTACACCTTC.

J is TRBJ2-2 and V is TRBV7-7, with D perhaps TRBD2 (5 bases). The germline V gene encodes CDR1 SSHAT and CDR2 FNYEAQ (reference sequence). The CDR3 loop spans 14 amino acids. V gave up 2 bases and J gave up 3 bases, with 7 bases separating them. CDR3: CASSLLAYTGELFF. CDR3 coding DNA: TGTGCCAGCAGCTTACTAGCTTACACCGGGGAGCTGTTTTTT.

This clone was seen a few times. The chain employs TRBV28 and TRBJ2-7; TRBD1 aligns across 11 bases. Germline CDR1 is MDHEN and CDR2 is SYDVKM. V trimming: 5 bases; J trimming: 4 bases; junction bases outside the gene matches: 4. This CDR3 is 14 amino acids long. The CDR3 DNA follows: TGTGCCAGCAGTCCGGGACAGGGGGGATACGAGCAGTACTTC. Its translation: CASSPGQGGYEQYF.

This clone was picked up a small number of times. This chain connects TRBV11-2 to TRBJ2-2; D is perhaps TRBD2 (6 bases). Deletions cut 4 bases from V and 7 bases from J, with 13 bases between. The CDR3 length is 14 residues. Germline CDR1 reads SGHAT; CDR2 reads FQNNGV. The CDR3 DNA reads as TGTGCCAGCAGCTCCTTGACCGGGGGCGGGGAGCTGTTTTTT. This translates into CASSSLTGGGELFF.

V and J are TRBV29-1 and TRBJ2-1; D possibly corresponds to TRBD1 (6 bases). The CDR3 is 14 residues long. Deletions cut 8 bases from V and 2 bases from J, with 16 bases between. CDR1 SQVTM and CDR2 ANQGSEA come from the germline V gene. In nucleotides, the CDR3 is TGCAGCTCAACCACAGGGTTGCCCTACAATGAGCAGTTCTTC. Translation: CSSTTGLPYNEQFF.

The V and J genes are TRBV29-1 and TRBJ2-7, with TRBD1 identical over 7 bases. The CDR3 extends over 13 amino acids. V was pared by 5 bases and J by 0 bases, with 4 bases of the junction left unmatched. From germline, CDR1 is SQVTM and CDR2 ANQGSEA. DNA for the CDR3: TGCAGCGTTTCACAGGGGAACTCCTACGAGCAGTACTTC. Protein sequence: CSVSQGNSYEQYF.

V is TRBV2 and J is TRBJ2-1, with 13 bases that match TRBD2. This CDR3 comprises 15 residues. CDR1 SNHLY and CDR2 FYNNEI come from the germline V gene. Losses at the gene ends were 4 bases for V and 8 bases for J; bases not matched to a gene: 5. The chain's CDR3 is CASSGTSGSVDEQFF. The CDR3 region has the DNA TGTGCCAGCAGTGGGACTAGCGGGAGTGTCGATGAGCAGTTCTTC. The full variable domain, with the rest looked up from reference TRBV2 and TRBJ2-1, is EPEVTQTPSHQVTQMGQEVILRCVPISNHLYFYWYRQILGQKVEFLVSFYNNEISEKSEIFDDQFSVERPDGSNFTLKIRSTKLEDSAMYFCASSGTSGSVDEQFFGPGTRLTVL.

The V and J genes are TRBV5-1 and TRBJ1-2, with D unclear. This CDR3 region has 14 residues. V shed 4 bases and J shed 2 bases, with 12 bases lying between them. Germline loops: CDR1 SGHRS, CDR2 YFSETQ. CDR3 DNA sequence: TGCGCCAGCAGCCTCCCCCTGGGCAACTATGGCTACACCTTC. This sequence encodes CASSLPLGNYGYTF.

This clone was counted only a few times. The chain joins TRBV7-3 to TRBJ2-5; D remains ambiguous. Germline-derived CDR1 and CDR2 are SGHTA and FQGTGA. This CDR3 has 13 residues. V was cut by 5 bases and J by 2 bases, with 9 bases left in between. The CDR3 protein is CASSRSLQETQYF. As DNA, the CDR3 is TGTGCCAGCAGCCGAAGCCTTCAAGAGACCCAGTACTTC.